The 20 T cell receptor beta chains in this list originate from one sample, sequenced in a study of identical twins. Using its own MiXCR run on the 5' RACE reads, TCRdb lists one record per CDR3 protein. The table has a few hundred thousand distinct CDR3 sequences, around a tenth seen once; the top ten hold 3%. These data also featured in a second study, about yellow fever vaccine responses in identical twins.

Specimen: PBMCs. These TCRs come from a woman aged 18-29 years in good health.

This rearrangement joins TRBV11-2 to TRBJ2-1; 9 bases agree with TRBD2. Germline V gene lookup returns CDR1 SGHAT and CDR2 FQNNGV. This CDR3 is 15 amino acids long. Losses at the gene ends were 3 bases for V and 9 bases for J; bases not matched to a gene: 9. CDR3 sequence reads: CASSFKLAGYGEQFF. The CDR3 nucleotides read TGTGCCAGCAGCTTTAAGCTAGCGGGGTACGGTGAGCAGTTCTTC. The full variable domain, rest sourced from reference TRBV11-2 and TRBJ2-1, is EAGVAQSPRYKIIEKRQSVAFWCNPISGHATLYWYQQILGQGPKLLIQFQNNGVVDDSQLPKDRFSAERLKGVDSTLKIQPAKLEDSAVYLCASSFKLAGYGEQFFGPGTRLTVL.

The sample holds a few counts of this clonotype. The chain recombines TRBV6-6 with TRBJ1-5, with D uncertain. V lost 4 bases and J lost 8, with 12 bases in between. The CDR3 has 13 amino acids. CDR1 is MNHNY, CDR2 SVGAGI, per germline (reference sequence). The CDR3, as DNA: TGTGCCAGCAGTTCGCATCCGGATGAGCCCCAGCATTTT. Residues: CASSSHPDEPQHF.

There are a few counts of this clonotype. The gene calls are TRBV15 and TRBJ1-5; tentative D call: TRBD1 (6 bases). The CDR3 loop spans 16 amino acids. Trimming stripped 0 bases from V and 3 bases from J, with 12 bases between. Germline CDR1 is LNHNV and CDR2 is YYDKDF (reference sequence). The CDR3: CATSRDLTGFNQPQHF. DNA of the CDR3: TGTGCCACCAGCAGAGACCTTACAGGGTTCAATCAGCCCCAGCATTTT.

J is TRBJ2-7 and V is TRBV3-1, with D perhaps matching TRBD2 (6 bases). CDR1 is LGHDT, CDR2 YNNKEL, per germline (reference sequence). Trimming left V 1 base short and J 4 bases short, with 11 bases between. There are 14 residues in the CDR3. CDR3 loop: CASSQAGDRYEQYF. In DNA form, the CDR3 reads TGTGCCAGCAGCCAAGCGGGGGACCGTTACGAGCAGTACTTC.

V and J are TRBV14 and TRBJ2-7; TRBD1 might be the D (5 bases). Germline values: CDR1 SGHDN, CDR2 FVKESK. The CDR3 is 15 amino acids. Trimming removed 4 bases at V and 0 bases at J, with 13 bases between. This CDR3 reads CASSLNRHHSYEQYF. The CDR3 DNA follows: TGTGCCAGCAGCCTCAACAGGCACCACTCCTACGAGCAGTACTTC.

This clonotype has just a few counts. The DNA for the CDR3 is TGTGCCAGCAGCTTAGTAAGGGCCAGGGAGACCCAGTACTTC. It codes for CASSLVRARETQYF. V is TRBV7-9 and J is TRBJ2-5; D call uncertain. V lost 1 base, J lost 5 bases, and 11 bases lay in between. The CDR3 extends over 14 amino acids. Germline V lookup: CDR1 SEHNR, CDR2 FQNEAQ (reference sequence).

Only a few counts were recorded for this clonotype. The chain has TRBV29-1 and TRBJ2-3; TRBD2 agrees at 8 bases. J gave up 8 bases and V 6 bases, and 10 bases lay outside the gene matches. The CDR3 is made up of 13 amino acids. Germline V gives CDR1 SQVTM, CDR2 ANQGSEA. The CDR3 DNA sequence: TGCAGCGTAGTTCCCGGGGGGGCAGGTACGCAGTATTTT. It translates to CSVVPGGAGTQYF.

This sequence joins TRBV11-2 and TRBJ1-1, with no clear D. CDR1 and CDR2 from the germline V gene are SGHAT and FQNNGV. The CDR3 consists of 13 residues. Trimming removed 2 bases at V and 1 base at J, with 5 bases between. The CDR3 nucleotides are TGTGCCAGCAGCTTAATGCCGAACACTGAAGCTTTCTTT. This sequence encodes CASSLMPNTEAFF.

Of note for this clonotype: This sequence may be a read error, since a much larger clone differs from it by one base. The chain links TRBV10-1 to TRBJ2-2; TRBD2 might be the D (6 bases). V was trimmed by 10 bases and J by 1 base, leaving 13 bases between them. The CDR3 loop spans 14 amino acids. Germline assignment: CDR1 WNHNN and CDR2 SYGVQD (reference sequence). The CDR3 is CATSSDKNTGELFF. CDR3 nucleotides: TGCGCCACCTCTAGCGACAAGAACACCGGGGAGCTGTTTTTT.

This clonotype was seen a few times. This chain links TRBV20-1 with TRBJ2-7, with 10 bases matching TRBD2. The CDR3 contains 14 residues. The V gene's germline CDR1 is DFQATT and CDR2 SNEGSKA (reference sequence). The trim removed 5 bases at V and 7 bases at J, leaving 11 bases unmatched. The CDR3 DNA is TGCAGTGCTCAAGCCCTAGCGGGAGTTGGAGAGCAGTACTTC. Translation: CSAQALAGVGEQYF.

This rearrangement joins TRBV5-1 to TRBJ2-3; 12 bases agree with TRBD2. The CDR3 length is 17 residues. J was trimmed by 2 bases and V by 1 base; bases with no gene match: 5. Germline assignment: CDR1 SGHRS and CDR2 YFSETQ. CDR3 in DNA: TGCGCCAGCAGCTTGAGGTCTAGCGGGAGGGTCACAGATACGCAGTATTTT. Its protein product is CASSLRSSGRVTDTQYF.

The chain combines TRBV5-1 with TRBJ1-1, with D possibly TRBD1 on 6 matching bases. The V gene's germline CDR1 is SGHRS and CDR2 YFSETQ. The length of the CDR3 is 13 residues. V was pared by 0 bases and J by 7 bases, with 10 bases between. Written as DNA, the CDR3 is TGCGCCAGCAGCTTGGAGTCAGGGGTTGAAGCTTTCTTT. As protein: CASSLESGVEAFF.

The V gene is TRBV6-5, the J gene TRBJ2-7; TRBD2 matches 7 bases. V shed 4 bases, J shed 2 bases, and the junction held 5 bases outside the gene matches. The CDR3 is 14 residues long. The germline gives CDR1 MNHEY, CDR2 SVGAGI. The CDR3, as DNA: TGTGCCAGCAGTTTTACAGCGGGAACCTACGAGCAGTACTTC. This translates into CASSFTAGTYEQYF.

This clonotype was recorded a few times. The genes are TRBV4-1 and TRBJ2-5; TRBD2 aligns across 8 bases. CDR1 MGHRA and CDR2 YSYEKL come from the germline V gene. The CDR3 is 15 amino acids. V shed 1 base, J shed 1 base, and the junction held 2 bases outside the gene matches. The CDR3 protein is CASSQASGLQETQYF. The CDR3 nucleotides read TGCGCCAGCAGCCAAGCTAGCGGGCTCCAAGAGACCCAGTACTTC.

This clonotype was picked up many times. The chain recombines TRBV29-1 with TRBJ2-2, with D hard to call. The CDR3 covers 13 residues. V shed 5 bases and J shed 2 bases, with 9 bases lying between them. The germline V gene has CDR1 SQVTM and CDR2 ANQGSEA. CDR3 sequence (DNA): TGCAGCGTTAGACATGAAAACACCGGGGAGCTGTTTTTT. It is translated as CSVRHENTGELFF.

V gene TRBV12-3 or TRBV12-4 combines with J gene TRBJ1-1; D gene uncertain. V dropped 6 bases and J dropped 1 base, with 9 bases sitting between them. The CDR3 extends over 13 amino acids. The CDR3 DNA reads TGTGCCAGCAGGCCTCGGGAGAACACTGAAGCTTTCTTT. Translated: CASRPRENTEAFF.

This clonotype has a handful of counts. This rearrangement joins TRBV9 to TRBJ2-4, with no clear D. There are 15 residues in the CDR3. V was trimmed by 3 bases and J by 1 base, leaving 11 bases between them. CDR1 SGDLS and CDR2 YYNGEE come from the germline V gene. CDR3 DNA: TGTGCCAGCAGCGGTGGCCACGGGGCCAAAAACATTCAGTACTTC. This codes for CASSGGHGAKNIQYF.

The V gene is TRBV28, the J gene TRBJ2-1; D is undetermined. The CDR3 sequence is 11 residues long. The germline V and J ends were trimmed by 4 bases and 10 bases, with 8 bases remaining between them. From germline, CDR1 is MDHEN and CDR2 SYDVKM. DNA of the CDR3: TGTGCCAGCAGTTCGCTCAGGGAGCAGTTCTTC. Translation: CASSSLREQFF.

In its sample, this clonotype was seen many times. The chain joins TRBV27 to TRBJ1-2; TRBD1 agrees at 7 bases. Per the germline V gene, CDR1 is MNHEY and CDR2 is SMNVEV (reference sequence). CDR3 length: 13 amino acids. V trimming: 6 bases; J trimming: 5 bases; junction bases outside the gene matches: 6. This CDR3 is CASRPTGLYGYTF. As DNA, the CDR3 is TGTGCCAGCAGACCGACAGGGCTATATGGCTACACCTTC.

The sample holds many counts of this clonotype. The gene calls are TRBV6-2 or TRBV6-3 and TRBJ2-1, with TRBD2 matching over 10 bases. J was trimmed by 1 base and V by 6 bases; bases with no gene match: 6. The germline CDR1 and CDR2 sequences are MNHEY and SVGEGT. This CDR3 is built from 16 residues. CDR3 sequence: CASSRASGGSYNEQFF. In DNA, the CDR3 is TGTGCCAGCAGCCGAGCTAGCGGGGGATCCTACAATGAGCAGTTCTTC.